These 28 T cell receptor beta chains originate from one sample sequenced in a study of regulatory T cells in long-lasting Graves disease. Relying on iRepertoire HTBI primers and Arm-PCR of CDR3 regions, the team built TCR beta libraries. Each CDR3 protein gets one entry after TCRdb re-called the multiplex PCR reads with MiXCR. The sample consists of under 450,000 distinct CDR3 sequences, 12% of them appearing once. Time point defined: newly diagnosed GD, antithyroid drugs for less than 3 months. Construction of the TCR library relied on RNA isolated from PBMCs. The same specimen was also included in a second study, on T cells in Graves' hyperthyroidism and ophthalmopathy.

Sequenced material: peripheral blood mononuclear cells (PBMCs), taken at new diagnosis, from a patient treated with antithyroid drugs. Receptors originate from a woman aged 18-35 years with Graves disease.

A note on this clonotype: A much larger clone lies one base from this, so it may be a read error. This sequence joins TRBV27 and TRBJ2-7, with 7 bases identical to TRBD2. This CDR3 comprises 14 residues. Germline V CDR1 and CDR2: MNHEY, SMNVEV (reference sequence). The V segment lost 2 bases and the J segment 7 bases; nucleotides outside the gene matches: 8. CDR3 amino acids: CASSLLAAYNEQYF. In nucleotides, the CDR3 is TGTGCCAGCAGTTTACTAGCGGCATACAATGAGCAGTACTTC.

This clonotype occurred many times. The V gene is TRBV6-1, the J gene TRBJ1-5; possible D gene TRBD1, 5 bases. CDR3 length: 14 amino acids. The V end was cut by 7 bases, the J end by 4 bases, with 14 bases between. Germline assignment: CDR1 MNHNS and CDR2 SASEGT. The chain's CDR3 is CASNGGHTNQPQHF. The CDR3, as DNA: TGTGCCAGCAACGGCGGACACACTAATCAGCCCCAGCATTTT.

There are many counts of this clonotype. The CDR3 reads CASSEPGTEAFF. CDR3 in DNA: TGTGCCAGCAGCGAACCGGGGACTGAAGCTTTCTTT. The V call is TRBV28, the J call TRBJ1-1; D gene ambiguous. The CDR3 has 12 amino acids. With 6 bases removed from V and 5 bases from J, the gap between germline ends came to 10 bases. The germline CDR1 and CDR2 sequences are MDHEN and SYDVKM.

This clonotype was recorded at least ten times. This chain joins TRBV15 and TRBJ2-7; D is unclear. Per germline, CDR1 LNHNV and CDR2 YYDKDF (reference sequence). V lost 4 bases and J 7 bases, leaving 23 bases between the germline ends. This CDR3 spans 16 amino acids. CDR3 nucleotides: TGTGCCACCAGCATTCGTCCTTCCAATAGGCTACGTGAGCAGTACTTC. It yields the protein CATSIRPSNRLREQYF.

The chain has TRBV9 and TRBJ2-1; a weak D match, TRBD1 (7 bases). The ends were cut back, 0 bases at V and 11 bases at J, with 12 bases in the middle. The V gene's germline CDR1 is SGDLS and CDR2 YYNGEE. The CDR3 consists of 13 residues. The CDR3 coding sequence is TGTGCCAGCAGCGTAGCTTCAGGGGGGAAGCAGTTCTTC. Translating it yields CASSVASGGKQFF.

Ten or more counts support this clonotype. The chain is built from TRBV20-1 and TRBJ1-5; tentative D call: TRBD1 (5 bases). V shed 4 bases and J shed 2 bases, with 12 bases lying between them. The CDR3 runs to 14 residues. Germline loops: CDR1 DFQATT, CDR2 SNEGSKA (reference sequence). The CDR3, as DNA: TGCAGTGCTATGACGGGGCCGGGCAATCAGCCCCAGCATTTT. Its translation is CSAMTGPGNQPQHF.

In this sample, this clonotype turned up many times. The V and J genes are TRBV18 and TRBJ1-2; D is undetermined. In germline, CDR1 is KGHSH, CDR2 LQKENI. V dropped 3 bases and J dropped 1 base, with 15 bases sitting between them. The CDR3 loop spans 16 amino acids. DNA of the CDR3: TGTGCCAGCTCACCTCCCCTAGGCCTACTTAACTATGGCTACACCTTC. As protein: CASSPPLGLLNYGYTF.

This clonotype was detected ten times or more. The CDR3 here is CASSEKERTRAQHF. In nucleotides, the CDR3 is TGTGCCAGCAGTGAAAAAGAGAGAACCAGGGCCCAGCATTTT. The chain uses TRBV2 and TRBJ1-5, with a possible D match to TRBD1 (5 bases). From germline, CDR1 is SNHLY and CDR2 FYNNEI. The ends were cut back, 2 bases at V and 11 bases at J, with 16 bases in the middle. The CDR3 extends over 14 amino acids.

This clonotype has ten or more counts. The chain employs TRBV7-9 and TRBJ2-2, with D possibly being TRBD2 (6 bases). Trimming cost V 2 bases and J 3 bases, with 13 bases left between them. CDR3 length equals 16 residues. Germline lookup yields CDR1 SEHNR and CDR2 FQNEAQ (reference sequence). This CDR3 is CASSLRSWGDTGELFF. The CDR3 DNA reads TGTGCCAGCAGCTTAAGGAGTTGGGGGGACACCGGGGAGCTGTTTTTT.

This clonotype has a handful of counts. V gene TRBV5-6 combines with J gene TRBJ1-1; no clear D. Germline V gene data show CDR1 as SGHDT and CDR2 as YYEEEE. V gave up 3 bases and J gave up 8 bases, with 14 bases separating them. CDR3 length: 13 amino acids. The CDR3 is CASSSLDRVEAFF. The CDR3 region has the DNA TGTGCCAGCAGCTCCCTAGATCGGGTAGAAGCTTTCTTT.

The CDR3 DNA follows: TGTGCCAGCAGTACTAGCGGTAGCACAGATACGCAGTATTTT. It yields the protein CASSTSGSTDTQYF. The V call is TRBV6-4, the J call TRBJ2-3; 8 bases align to TRBD2. Germline CDR1 is MRHNA and CDR2 is SNTAGT. The V and J ends lost 5 bases and 0 bases, in that order; junction bases with no gene match: 1. The CDR3 extends over 14 amino acids.

This clonotype was seen only a few times. The V call is TRBV6-2 or TRBV6-3, the J call TRBJ2-7, with D tentatively TRBD2 (6 bases). Germline V gene data show CDR1 as MNHEY and CDR2 as SVGEGT. The CDR3 runs to 13 residues. V was clipped by 6 bases and J by 4 bases, with 13 bases between them. The CDR3: CASRYSGTYEQYF. Written as DNA, the CDR3 is TGTGCCAGCAGATATAGCGGAACTTACGAGCAGTACTTC.

This clonotype was counted ten times or more. The V and J genes are TRBV6-2 or TRBV6-3 and TRBJ1-1, with D maybe TRBD1 (5 bases). The CDR3 totals 12 residues. Between the trimmed V and J ends, which lost 2 bases and 11 bases, there was a span of 12 bases. The V gene's germline CDR1 is MNHEY and CDR2 SVGEGT. DNA of the CDR3: TGTGCCAGCAGTTACCACCAGGGATGGGCTTTCTTT. Its protein is CASSYHQGWAFF.

This clonotype occurred many times. This rearrangement joins TRBV4-1 to TRBJ1-2; the D is unclear. Germline values: CDR1 MGHRA, CDR2 YSYEKL. The CDR3 sequence is 16 residues long. The ends were cut back, 1 base at V and 8 bases at J, with 20 bases in the middle. The CDR3 nucleotides are TGCGCCAGCAGCCAAGCGTCATCGGGTTGGATACGCGGCTACACCTTC. It yields the protein CASSQASSGWIRGYTF.

This clonotype was detected a few times. The chain has TRBV5-4 and TRBJ2-3; 7 bases agree with TRBD2. The CDR3 spans 15 residues. V dropped 5 bases and J dropped 6; count of bases not matched to a gene: 12. The germline gives CDR1 SGHNT, CDR2 YYREEE (reference sequence). The CDR3 spells CASRGDYGTDDTQYF. The CDR3 DNA sequence: TGTGCCAGCAGGGGGGACTACGGAACGGATGATACGCAGTATTTT.

This clonotype was found a few times. The chain recombines TRBV13 with TRBJ2-7, with 9 bases lining up with TRBD1. CDR1 and CDR2 (germline): PRHDT, FYEKMQ (reference sequence). The CDR3 covers 14 residues. V was clipped by 3 bases and J by 3 bases; unmatched bases: 3. The CDR3 DNA follows: TGTGCCAGCAGCTTCCCGACAGGGGGCTACGAGCAGTACTTC. This translates into CASSFPTGGYEQYF.

This clonotype was counted ten times or more. The J gene is TRBJ2-7, the V gene TRBV12-3 or TRBV12-4; no clear D. This CDR3 is 13 amino acids long. Trimming removed 3 bases at V and 7 bases at J, with 13 bases between. The CDR3 region is CASSFSGAGEQYV. The CDR3 DNA is TGTGCCAGCAGTTTTTCCGGTGCTGGGGAGCAGTACGTC.

This clonotype was seen many times. The chain has TRBV20-1 and TRBJ2-1, with TRBD2 matching 15 bases. V dropped 0 bases and J dropped 6; count of bases not matched to a gene: 9. This CDR3 comprises 18 residues. Germline CDR1 DFQATT, CDR2 SNEGSKA (reference sequence). For the CDR3, the DNA is TGCAGTGCTAGAGATCCCTCTAGGACTAGCGGGGGGGCCAATGAGCAGTTCTTC. It codes for CSARDPSRTSGGANEQFF.

This clonotype was picked up many times. This chain uses TRBV5-1 with TRBJ1-1; the match to TRBD1 covers 8 bases. Germline V lookup: CDR1 SGHRS, CDR2 YFSETQ. V gave up 1 base and J gave up 5 bases; unmatched junction bases: 10. The CDR3 has 16 residues. The CDR3 DNA is TGCGCCAGCAGCTTGTGGCAGGGGGCAATGGGGACTGAAGCTTTCTTT. Protein product: CASSLWQGAMGTEAFF.

This clonotype was seen at least ten times. This chain links TRBV30 with TRBJ1-4; D not certain. The germline V and J ends were trimmed by 4 bases and 5 bases, with 11 bases remaining between them. This CDR3 is 13 amino acids long. CDR1 and CDR2 (germline): GTSNPN, SVGIG (reference sequence). For the CDR3, the DNA is TGTGCCTGGATGAAGCCTCCGAATGAAAAACTGTTTTTT. Translated: CAWMKPPNEKLFF.

This clonotype was picked up many times. This rearrangement joins TRBV20-1 to TRBJ2-3, with D tentatively TRBD2 (5 bases). Germline V gene sequence: CDR1 DFQATT, CDR2 SNEGSKA (reference sequence). The V end lost 2 bases, the J end lost 7 bases, and 16 bases lay between the germline ends. The CDR3 has 14 amino acids. The CDR3 sequence: CSARPIGEWYTQYF. Here the CDR3 DNA reads TGCAGTGCTAGACCCATCGGGGAGTGGTATACGCAGTATTTT.

The table lists this clonotype with a few counts. The chain is built from TRBV20-1 and TRBJ2-3; 8 nucleotides align to TRBD2. Germline assignment: CDR1 DFQATT and CDR2 SNEGSKA (reference sequence). J lost 0 bases, V lost 6 bases, and 11 bases had no gene match. The CDR3 spans 16 residues. CDR3 in amino acids: CSARRSTSGSTDTQYF. CDR3 nucleotides: TGCAGTGCCCGGAGGTCCACTAGCGGAAGCACAGATACGCAGTATTTT.

The table lists this clonotype with many counts. The V and J genes are TRBV20-1 and TRBJ1-1; D may be TRBD1 (6 bases). The V end was cut by 5 bases, the J end by 6 bases, with 16 bases between. CDR3 length: 13 residues. CDR1 is DFQATT, CDR2 SNEGSKA, per germline (reference sequence). CDR3 region: CSAATGGGAEAFF. DNA of the CDR3: TGCAGTGCTGCGACAGGAGGAGGGGCTGAAGCTTTCTTT.

This clonotype occurred many times. The chain couples TRBV6-1 to TRBJ2-1, with a weak D call TRBD1 (5 bases). Germline loops: CDR1 MNHNS, CDR2 SASEGT. The V end was cut by 6 bases, the J end by 7 bases, with 25 bases between. CDR3 length: 17 residues. The CDR3 reads CASRIHPDRTILNEQFF. The CDR3 DNA is TGTGCCAGCAGGATACATCCCGACAGAACCATCCTGAATGAGCAGTTCTTC.

This clonotype was observed many times. The chain couples TRBV6-1 to TRBJ1-1; D uncertain. V was trimmed by 6 bases and J by 1 base, leaving 6 bases between them. The CDR3 has 12 residues. Germline values: CDR1 MNHNS, CDR2 SASEGT. CDR3 DNA sequence: TGTGCCAGCAGGATAGGGAACACTGAAGCTTTCTTT. Its translation is CASRIGNTEAFF.

This clonotype was observed at least ten times. The genes are TRBV15 and TRBJ1-1; D is unresolved. V lost 1 base and J 1 base, leaving 7 bases between the germline ends. Germline V gene lookup returns CDR1 LNHNV and CDR2 YYDKDF (reference sequence). The CDR3 extends over 14 amino acids. CDR3 DNA: TGTGCCACCAGCAGAGTGAGTTGGAACACTGAAGCTTTCTTT. Protein product: CATSRVSWNTEAFF.

This clonotype was seen ten or more times. The chain employs TRBV6-1 and TRBJ1-2; maybe TRBD1 (5 bases). Germline V gene data show CDR1 as MNHNS and CDR2 as SASEGT. V lost 7 bases and J 6 bases, leaving 21 bases between the germline ends. The CDR3 loop spans 15 amino acids. CDR3 DNA: TGTGCCAGCACCCCAAGGGCCAGGGAGGCAAATGGCTACACCTTC. As protein: CASTPRAREANGYTF.

Turning to this clonotype: This could be a read error, since a much larger clone is one nucleotide away. The V gene is TRBV7-9, the J gene TRBJ2-1; the D is unclear. The germline gives CDR1 SEHNR, CDR2 FQNEAQ (reference sequence). V shed 6 bases and J shed 5 bases, with 8 bases lying between them. This CDR3 is built from 12 residues. The CDR3 sequence is CASRARNNEQFF. The CDR3 nucleotides read TGTGCCAGCAGGGCACGGAACAATGAGCAGTTCTTC.